The present entry profiles one T cell receptor (beta chain) with its context. The germline gives CDR1 MNHEY, CDR2 SVGAGI. With 1 base removed from V and 3 bases from J, the gap between germline ends came to 10 bases. The CDR3 has 15 amino acids. Only in-frame clones appear in the TCRdb table, and some are missing; sequencing was by immunoSEQ multiplex PCR. The data contain about 98,000 clones, approximately 92% of them singletons. Every single patient, without exception, relapsed after autologous stem cell transplantation, and brentuximab vedotin exposure varied. This sample is part of a study of PD-1 blockade in classical Hodgkin lymphoma. Study-wide background: Patients got intravenous nivolumab 3 mg/kg every 2 weeks.

The origin of this receptor is a human donor with classical Hodgkin lymphoma. V is TRBV6-5 and J is TRBJ1-5; perhaps TRBD1 as D (5 bases). The starting material was peripheral blood mononuclear cells (PBMCs), obtained at baseline. CDR3 residues: CASSYWGSDNQPQHF. The CDR3 DNA is TGTGCCAGCAGTTACTGGGGCTCGGACAATCAGCCCCAGCATTTT.